The sequence of this TCR beta chain was determined in a study of blood T cell repertoires in COVID-19 (TCRdb year 2020). Looking at the study overall: The collaborator samples originated in the United States, Italy and Spain and spanned the acute and convalescent phases of COVID-19. The material from the prospective study consisted of cDNA or gDNA derived from T cells, B-cell-depleted T cells, or PBMCs. Deeply sampled blood TCRbeta repertoires from subjects exposed to, actively infected with, or recovered from COVID-19 were included in the dataset. The repertoires were released in a freely available public database meant as a resource for research on the immune response to SARS-CoV-2. Samples were obtained from the ongoing ImmuneRACE study (first 160 participants) and from 1,200 or so subjects provided by 6 global collaborators. The sample metadata nearly always contained a de-identified subject ID, COVID-19 status, age in years and sex. HLA class I and class II types, where available, came from metadata supplied by the sample provider rather than from assay-based typing.

TCRbeta CDR3 regions were amplified from genomic DNA by means of the immunoSEQ Assay, a bias-controlled multiplex PCR. Per the original workflow: The number of nucleated cells in each sample was estimated from the amplification of reference gene primers within the assay. Sequence reads were collapsed and filtered to measure the absolute abundance of every unique TCRbeta CDR3 rearrangement. For each sample, productive Simpson clonality was calculated by taking the square root of Simpson's diversity index across productive rearrangements. As stored in TCRdb, this immuneACCESS dataset retains in-frame rearrangements with V and J assigned. A fraction of the clones does not appear; measured against another copy, unresolved V genes explain less than half of the discrepancy, and the remainder lacks a known reason. V and J calls and clone size come straight from that table; D and trimming were deduced from the DNA. For this sample there are roughly 200,000 clones; roughly four fifths appear just once. The top ten clonotypes cover 4.8% of the sample.

Beyond this particular receptor, the publication reports: Clinical and demographic metadata were provided uncurated, with the amount varying by source and participant.

Participants in the prospective study were enrolled through a virtual design, were aged roughly 18 to 100 years, and lived in 24 United States geographic areas. In the prospective study, participants were assigned to cohorts based on the clinical history participants reported in a screening survey and a study questionnaire. Exposed participants had been in contact, within 2 weeks of entering the study, with a person who had a PCR-confirmed or clinician-diagnosed case of COVID-19. In the prospective study, whole blood, serum and a nasopharyngeal or oropharyngeal swab were collected from each participant by mobile phlebotomists. Participants in the prospective study had the option to provide additional blood draws and questionnaires over a roughly two-month period. Blood samples from the prospective study were shipped frozen or at room temperature prior to DNA extraction. Worth noting for this clone: Its antigen is not yet known. One base away there is no much larger clone; base qualities are not given.

The CDR3 runs 15 amino acids, cysteine and phenylalanine included. The only DNA kept is the CDR3, 45 bases in frame from the first base. Relative to germline, V is missing 3 bases and J is missing 8 bases, with 11 bases of the junction outside any gene match. This TCR derives from a woman aged 45-59 years who had been exposed to COVID-19. The sequenced material came from PBMCs or T cells enriched from blood (not recorded which). The chain links TRBV23-1 with TRBJ1-2; TRBD1 aligns with 8 central bases. TRBV23-1 is sorted into the ORF group, with uncertain function. The base sequence is TGCGCCAGCAGTCAGTCCGGGACAGGTAGGTTAGGCTACACCTTC. Protein translation: CASSQSGTGRLGYTF.